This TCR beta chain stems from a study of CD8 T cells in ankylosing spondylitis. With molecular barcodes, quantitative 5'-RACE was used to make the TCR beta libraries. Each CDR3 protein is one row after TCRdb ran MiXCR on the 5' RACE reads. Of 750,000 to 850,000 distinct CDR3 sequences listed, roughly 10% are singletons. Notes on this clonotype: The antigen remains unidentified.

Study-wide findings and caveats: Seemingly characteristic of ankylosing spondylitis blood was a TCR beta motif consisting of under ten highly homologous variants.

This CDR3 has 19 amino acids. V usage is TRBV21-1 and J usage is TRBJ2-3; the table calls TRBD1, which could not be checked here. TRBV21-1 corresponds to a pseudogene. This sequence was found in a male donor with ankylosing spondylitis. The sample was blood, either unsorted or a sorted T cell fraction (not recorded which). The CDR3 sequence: CASSKAGDGTGGGTDTQYF. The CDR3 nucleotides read TGTGCCAGCAGCAAAGCTGGGGACGGGACAGGGGGTGGAACAGATACGCAGTATTTT.